A selection of T cell receptor beta chains follows, all from one sample in a study of T-cell reconstitution after alpha-beta-depleted transplantation in children. MiXCR, run by TCRdb on the PCR reads, gives a single entry per CDR3 protein. This sample has a few hundred thousand distinct CDR3 sequences, with roughly 27% found just once. Sequenced here: PBMCs, sampled before TCRalphabeta/CD19-depleted stem cell transplant. Source of these receptors: a boy in the first two years of life with Wiskott-Aldrich syndrome, due to receive a stem cell transplant. Both conserved end residues are part of each CDR3. A D gene is named only where the DNA matches it firmly. Clone sizes are given selectively: once, few, many, or a class where the clone is expanded.

TRBJ2-2,NA,TRBV5-1,many,TGCGCCAGCAGGATCACCGGGGAGCTGTTTTTT,CASRITGELFF
TRBJ2-6,TRBD1,TRBV5-1,NA,TGCGCCAGCAGCGCTCTGACAGGGTTTGGGGCCAACGTCCTGACTTTC,CASSALTGFGANVLTF
TRBJ2-3,NA,TRBV5-1,many,TGCGCCAGCAGCTTCAGAGTGGGCACAGATACGCAGTATTTT,CASSFRVGTDTQYF
TRBJ2-1,NA,TRBV5-1,NA,TGCGCCAGCAGCCCTTCAGGAGTTATAGTCTACAATGAGCAGTTCTTC,CASSPSGVIVYNEQFF
TRBJ1-1,NA,TRBV6-5,few,TGTGCCAGCATTACCAGTTCGGGTACTGAAGCTTTCTTT,CASITSSGTEAFF
TRBJ2-7,NA,TRBV3-1,NA,TGTGCCAGCAGCCCCAATACATTCTCCCAACCCTACGAGCAGTACTTC,CASSPNTFSQPYEQYF
TRBJ2-5,NA,TRBV28,NA,TGTGCCACTGGCGGTAGTCGACAAGAGACCCAGTACTTC,CATGGSRQETQYF
TRBJ2-1,NA,TRBV10-3,few,TGTGCCATCAGCGTAACTAGCATCCCCTACAATGAGCAGTTCTTC,CAISVTSIPYNEQFF
TRBJ1-2,TRBD1,TRBV10-3,NA,TGTGCCATCAGCCTAAGGACAGGCCGGAATTACTATGGCTACACCTTC,CAISLRTGRNYYGYTF
TRBJ2-1,TRBD2,TRBV7-3,NA,TGTGCCAGCAGCTTAGCCGGGAGGACCCTCAACGCCTACAATGAGCAGTTCTTC,CASSLAGRTLNAYNEQFF
TRBJ2-1,TRBD2,TRBV29-1,few,TGCAGCGTTGATTCTACTAGCGGGTCGGGTGAGCAGTTCTTC,CSVDSTSGSGEQFF
TRBJ2-4,NA,TRBV4-1,NA,TGCGCCAGCAGTCCAATCGGGGGATGGGCCAAAAACATTCAGTACTTC,CASSPIGGWAKNIQYF
TRBJ2-3,TRBD2,TRBV12-3/TRBV12-4,NA,TGTGCCAGCACCTATGCACTAGCGGGAGTCGGAGATACGCAGTATTTT,CASTYALAGVGDTQYF
TRBJ1-1,TRBD1,TRBV5-1,many,TGTGCCAGCAGTCCCGGGACAGCCAACACTGAAGCTTTCTTT,CASSPGTANTEAFF
TRBJ2-1,NA,TRBV5-1,NA,TGCGCCAGCAGCGGGGGTTCTAGCTCCTACAATGAGCAGTTCTTC,CASSGGSSSYNEQFF
TRBJ2-2,NA,TRBV25-1,NA,TGTGCCAGCAGTGACCCGCTAGTGTCGGCGAACACCGGGGAGCTGTTTTTT,CASSDPLVSANTGELFF
TRBJ2-1,TRBD2,TRBV10-2,few,TGCGCCAGCAGTGTAGGGAGCGGGAGAAGCGATGAGCAGTTCTTC,CASSVGSGRSDEQFF
TRBJ2-5,NA,TRBV10-3,NA,TGTGCCATCAGTGTCCTGGGCGCCGGGACCCAGTACTTC,CAISVLGAGTQYF
TRBJ2-6,NA,TRBV19,NA,TGTGCCAGTAGTATCCTGGATTCTGGGGCCAACGTCCTGACTTTC,CASSILDSGANVLTF
TRBJ1-5,NA,TRBV7-2,NA,TGTGCCAGCAGCCTAGACCGGAATAGCAATCAGCCCCAGCATTTT,CASSLDRNSNQPQHF
TRBJ2-4,TRBD1,TRBV28,NA,TGTGCCAGCAGTCCCCCGGGACAGAGCAAAAACATTCAGTACTTC,CASSPPGQSKNIQYF
TRBJ2-3,NA,TRBV1,few,TGCACCAGCCGGGGACTAGCGTCTAGCACAGATACGCAGTATTTT,CTSRGLASSTDTQYF
TRBJ2-3,TRBD2,TRBV5-1,NA,TGCGCCAGCAGCCCGACTAGCGGGAGGGCCGGGCATACGCAGTATTTT,CASSPTSGRAGHTQYF